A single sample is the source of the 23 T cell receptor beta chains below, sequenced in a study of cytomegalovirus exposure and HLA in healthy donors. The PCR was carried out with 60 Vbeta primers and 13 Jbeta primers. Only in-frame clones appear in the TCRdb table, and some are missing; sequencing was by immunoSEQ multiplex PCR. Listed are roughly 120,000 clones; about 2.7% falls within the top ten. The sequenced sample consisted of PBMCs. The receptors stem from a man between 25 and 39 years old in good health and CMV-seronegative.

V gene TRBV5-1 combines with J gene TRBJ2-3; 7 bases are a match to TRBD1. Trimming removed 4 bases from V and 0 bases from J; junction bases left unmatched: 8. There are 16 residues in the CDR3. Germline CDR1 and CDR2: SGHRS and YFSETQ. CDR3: CASSVGGRGSTDTQYF. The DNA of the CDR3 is TGCGCCAGCAGCGTAGGGGGCCGAGGGAGCACAGATACGCAGTATTTT.

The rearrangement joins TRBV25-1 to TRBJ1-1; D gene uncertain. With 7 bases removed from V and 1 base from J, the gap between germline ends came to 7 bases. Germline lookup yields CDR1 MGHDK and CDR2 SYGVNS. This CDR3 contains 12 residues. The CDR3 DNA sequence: TGTGCCAGCAAGTGGGCGAACACTGAAGCTTTCTTT. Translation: CASKWANTEAFF.

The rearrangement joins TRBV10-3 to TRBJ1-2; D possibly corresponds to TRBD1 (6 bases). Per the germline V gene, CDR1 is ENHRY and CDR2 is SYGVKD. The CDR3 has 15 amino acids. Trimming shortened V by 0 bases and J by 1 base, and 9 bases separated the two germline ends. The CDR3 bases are TGTGCCATCAGTGAGTCGAGGGGGTATAACTATGGCTACACCTTC. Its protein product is CAISESRGYNYGYTF.

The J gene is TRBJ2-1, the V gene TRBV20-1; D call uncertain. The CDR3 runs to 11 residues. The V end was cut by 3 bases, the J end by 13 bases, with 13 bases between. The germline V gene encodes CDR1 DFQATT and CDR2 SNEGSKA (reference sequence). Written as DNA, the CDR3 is TGCAGTGCTAGCGCGGTACTTCAACAGTTCTTC. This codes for CSASAVLQQFF.

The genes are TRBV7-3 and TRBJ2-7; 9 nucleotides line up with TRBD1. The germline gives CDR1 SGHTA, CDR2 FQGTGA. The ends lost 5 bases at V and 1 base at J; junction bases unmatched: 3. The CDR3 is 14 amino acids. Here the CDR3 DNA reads TGTGCCAGCAGCCCCGGGACAGGGTCCTACGAGCAGTACTTC. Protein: CASSPGTGSYEQYF.

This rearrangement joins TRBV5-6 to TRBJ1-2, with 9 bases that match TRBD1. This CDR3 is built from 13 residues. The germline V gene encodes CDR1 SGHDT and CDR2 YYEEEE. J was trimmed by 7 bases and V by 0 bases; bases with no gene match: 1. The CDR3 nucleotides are TGTGCCAGCAGCTTGGACAGGGGGCTTGGCTACACCTTC. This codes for CASSLDRGLGYTF. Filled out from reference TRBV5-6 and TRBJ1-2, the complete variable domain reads DAGVTQSPTHLIKTRGQQVTLRCSPKSGHDTVSWYQQALGQGPQFIFQYYEEEERQRGNFPDRFSGHQFPNYSSELNVNALLLGDSALYLCASSLDRGLGYTFGSGTRLTVV.

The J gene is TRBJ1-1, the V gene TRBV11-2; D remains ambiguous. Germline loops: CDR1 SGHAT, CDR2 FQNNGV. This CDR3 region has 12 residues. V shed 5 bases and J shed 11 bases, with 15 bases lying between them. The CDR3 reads CASSQTDSWAFF. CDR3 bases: TGTGCCAGCAGCCAGACCGACTCCTGGGCTTTCTTT.

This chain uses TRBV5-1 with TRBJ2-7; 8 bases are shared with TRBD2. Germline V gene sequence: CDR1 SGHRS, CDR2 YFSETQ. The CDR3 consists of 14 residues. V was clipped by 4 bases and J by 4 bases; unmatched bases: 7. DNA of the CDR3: TGCGCCAGCAGCCCAGCGGGAGTAGTTTACGAGCAGTACTTC. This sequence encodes CASSPAGVVYEQYF.

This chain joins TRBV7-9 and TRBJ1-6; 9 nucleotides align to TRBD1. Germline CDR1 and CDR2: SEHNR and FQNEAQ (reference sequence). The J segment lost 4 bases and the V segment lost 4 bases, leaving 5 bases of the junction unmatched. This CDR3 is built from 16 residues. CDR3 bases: TGTGCCAGCAGCTCGGACAGGGGACCTTATAATTCACCCCTCCACTTT. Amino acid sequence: CASSSDRGPYNSPLHF.

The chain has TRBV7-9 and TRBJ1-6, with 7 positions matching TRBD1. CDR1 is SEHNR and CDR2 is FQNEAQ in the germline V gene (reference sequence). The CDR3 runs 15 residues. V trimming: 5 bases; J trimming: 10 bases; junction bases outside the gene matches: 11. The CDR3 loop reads CASSLPQGYESPLHF. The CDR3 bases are TGTGCCAGCAGCCTCCCACAGGGGTATGAATCACCCCTCCACTTT.

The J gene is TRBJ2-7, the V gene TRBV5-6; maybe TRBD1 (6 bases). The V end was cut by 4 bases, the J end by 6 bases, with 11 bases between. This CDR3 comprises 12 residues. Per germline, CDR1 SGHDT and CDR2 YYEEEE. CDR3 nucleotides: TGTGCCAGCAGCCACACAGGGCTCGAGCAGTACTTC. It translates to CASSHTGLEQYF.

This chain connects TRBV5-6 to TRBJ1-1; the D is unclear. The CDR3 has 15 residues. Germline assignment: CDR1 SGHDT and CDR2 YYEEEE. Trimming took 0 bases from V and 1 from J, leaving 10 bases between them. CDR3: CASSLGGYGNTEAFF. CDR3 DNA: TGTGCCAGCAGCTTGGGAGGGTACGGGAACACTGAAGCTTTCTTT.

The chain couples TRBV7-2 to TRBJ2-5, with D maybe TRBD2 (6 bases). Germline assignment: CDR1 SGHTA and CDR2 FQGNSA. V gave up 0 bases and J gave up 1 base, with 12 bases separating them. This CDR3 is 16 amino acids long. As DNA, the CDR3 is TGTGCCAGCAGCTTAGCTTCGGGAGTGGCCCAAGAGACCCAGTACTTC. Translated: CASSLASGVAQETQYF.

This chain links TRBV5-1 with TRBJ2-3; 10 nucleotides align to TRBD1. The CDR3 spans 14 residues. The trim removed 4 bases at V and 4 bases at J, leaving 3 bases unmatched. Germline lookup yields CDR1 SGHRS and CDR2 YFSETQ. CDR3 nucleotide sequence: TGCGCCAGCAGCAGGGACAGGGGCTCAGATACGCAGTATTTT. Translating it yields CASSRDRGSDTQYF. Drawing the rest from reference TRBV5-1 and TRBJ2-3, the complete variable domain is KAGVTQTPRYLIKTRGQQVTLSCSPISGHRSVSWYQQTPGQGLQFLFEYFSETQRNKGNFPGRFSGRQFSNSRSEMNVSTLELGDSALYLCASSRDRGSDTQYFGPGTRLTVL.

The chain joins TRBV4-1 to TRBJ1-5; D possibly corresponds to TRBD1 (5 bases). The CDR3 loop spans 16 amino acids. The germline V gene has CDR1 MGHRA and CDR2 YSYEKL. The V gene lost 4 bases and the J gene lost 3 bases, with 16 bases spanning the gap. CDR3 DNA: TGCGCCAGCAGCCGAGAGGGAGGGGCACACAATCAGCCCCAGCATTTT. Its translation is CASSREGGAHNQPQHF.

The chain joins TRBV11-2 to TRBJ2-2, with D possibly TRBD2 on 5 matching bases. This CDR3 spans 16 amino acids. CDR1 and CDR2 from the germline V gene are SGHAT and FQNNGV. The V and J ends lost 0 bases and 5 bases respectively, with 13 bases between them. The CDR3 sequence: CASSLDRGLLTGELFF. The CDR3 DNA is TGTGCCAGCAGCTTAGATCGAGGACTTCTAACCGGGGAGCTGTTTTTT.

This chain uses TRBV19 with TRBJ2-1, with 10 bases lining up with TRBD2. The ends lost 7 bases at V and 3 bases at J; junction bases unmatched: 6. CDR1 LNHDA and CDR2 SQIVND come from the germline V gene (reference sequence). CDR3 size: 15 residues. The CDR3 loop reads CASTSWTSGYNEQFF. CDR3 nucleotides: TGTGCCAGTACCTCGTGGACTAGCGGCTACAATGAGCAGTTCTTC.

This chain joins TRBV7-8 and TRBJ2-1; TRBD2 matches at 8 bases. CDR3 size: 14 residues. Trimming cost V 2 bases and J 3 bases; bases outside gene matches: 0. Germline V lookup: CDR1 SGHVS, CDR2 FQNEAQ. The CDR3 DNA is TGTGCCAGCAGCTTACTAGCGGGCTACAATGAGCAGTTCTTC. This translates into CASSLLAGYNEQFF. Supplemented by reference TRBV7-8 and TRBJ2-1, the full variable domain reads GAGVSQSPRYKVAKRGQDVALRCDPISGHVSLFWYQQALGQGPEFLTYFQNEAQLDKSGLPSDRFFAERPEGSVSTLKIQRTQQEDSAVYLCASSLLAGYNEQFFGPGTRLTVL.

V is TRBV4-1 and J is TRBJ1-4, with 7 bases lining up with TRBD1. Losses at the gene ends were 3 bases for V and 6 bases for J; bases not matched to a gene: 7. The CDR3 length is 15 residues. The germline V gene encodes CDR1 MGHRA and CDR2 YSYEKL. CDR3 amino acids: CASSQWTGKDEKLFF. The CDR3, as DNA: TGCGCCAGCAGCCAGTGGACAGGTAAAGATGAAAAACTGTTTTTT.

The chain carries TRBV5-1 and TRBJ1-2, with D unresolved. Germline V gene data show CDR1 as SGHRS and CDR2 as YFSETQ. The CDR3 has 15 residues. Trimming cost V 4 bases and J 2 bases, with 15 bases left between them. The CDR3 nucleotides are TGCGCCAGCAGCCGCGGCGGCGGGGAGAACTATGGCTACACCTTC. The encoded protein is CASSRGGGENYGYTF.

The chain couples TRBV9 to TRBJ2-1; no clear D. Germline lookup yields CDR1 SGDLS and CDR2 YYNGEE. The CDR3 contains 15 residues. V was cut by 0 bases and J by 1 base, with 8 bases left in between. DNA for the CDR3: TGTGCCAGCAGCGTAGAGAGTACTTCCTACAATGAGCAGTTCTTC. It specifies CASSVESTSYNEQFF.

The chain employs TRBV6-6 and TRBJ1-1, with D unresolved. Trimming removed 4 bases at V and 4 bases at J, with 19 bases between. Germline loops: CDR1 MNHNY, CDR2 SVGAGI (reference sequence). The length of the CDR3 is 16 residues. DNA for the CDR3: TGTGCCAGCAGTTTCCTCAGTGAGGGTGAGGGCACTGAAGCTTTCTTT. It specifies CASSFLSEGEGTEAFF.

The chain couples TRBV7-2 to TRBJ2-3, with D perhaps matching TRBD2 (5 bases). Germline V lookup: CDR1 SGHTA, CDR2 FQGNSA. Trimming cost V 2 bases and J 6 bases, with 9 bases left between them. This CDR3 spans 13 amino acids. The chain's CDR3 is CASSLIAMDTQYF. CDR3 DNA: TGTGCCAGCAGCTTAATAGCGATGGATACGCAGTATTTT.